The entry that follows covers one T cell receptor beta chain sequence. This CDR3 contains 15 residues. J gave up 1 base and V 4 bases, and 2 bases lay outside the gene matches. CDR1 MRHNA and CDR2 SNTAGT come from the germline V gene. These data belong to a study of control samples from healthy donors and cancer patients. Profiling relied on immunoSEQ multiplex PCR, and the TCRdb table lists in-frame clones only, not all of them. This table has about 89,000 clones, approximately 89% appearing once. V gene TRBV6-4 combines with J gene TRBJ2-3; 10 bases align to TRBD2. The receptor was derived from a man younger than 45 in good health. The sequencing sample was made of blood. The chain's CDR3 is CASSAAGGGTDTQYF. In nucleotides, the CDR3 is TGTGCCAGCAGTGCAGCGGGGGGGGGCACAGATACGCAGTATTTT.